Listed here are 29 T cell receptor beta chains from one sample, sequenced in a study of T cells after yellow fever vaccination. TCRdb reanalysed the 5' RACE reads using MiXCR and keeps one entry per CDR3 protein. The sample yields hundreds of thousands of distinct CDR3 sequences, roughly a sixth seen once. The specimen comprised PBMCs, sampled before the yellow fever booster vaccination. All receptors derive from a man between 18 and 35 years old who received the YFV17D yellow fever vaccine.

The rearrangement links TRBV12-3 or TRBV12-4 to TRBJ2-7; no clear D. V was cut by 3 bases and J by 6 bases, with 9 bases left in between. The CDR3 contains 12 residues. This chain's CDR3 is CASSFSGPEQYF. The CDR3 coding sequence is TGTGCCAGCAGTTTTTCGGGTCCCGAGCAGTACTTC.

This clonotype was seen a single time. The chain joins TRBV5-1 to TRBJ1-5; possible D gene TRBD1, 6 bases. The CDR3 loop spans 17 amino acids. Germline V lookup: CDR1 SGHRS, CDR2 YFSETQ. The V and J ends lost 0 bases and 2 bases respectively, with 15 bases between them. The CDR3 loop is CASSLGPGATGNQPQHF. CDR3 DNA sequence: TGCGCCAGCAGCTTGGGGCCAGGGGCGACCGGCAATCAGCCCCAGCATTTT.

The rearrangement links TRBV7-8 to TRBJ1-2, with 8 bases aligning to TRBD1. This CDR3 spans 16 amino acids. CDR1 is SGHVS, CDR2 FQNEAQ, per germline. V was clipped by 5 bases and J by 5 bases; unmatched bases: 13. DNA for the CDR3: TGTGCCAGCAGCCCCGGACAGGGAATTTCTGGATATGGCTACACCTTC. Translating it yields CASSPGQGISGYGYTF.

This clonotype showed up just a few times. The V gene is TRBV5-1, the J gene TRBJ1-1; TRBD1 agrees at 7 bases. V lost 1 base to trimming and J lost 7 bases; unmatched junction nucleotides: 13. This CDR3 comprises 16 residues. Germline CDR1 is SGHRS and CDR2 is YFSETQ. CDR3 in DNA: TGCGCCAGCAGCTTGCGGGCATGGGTGGGACAGCTTGAAGCTTTCTTT. It specifies CASSLRAWVGQLEAFF.

The J gene is TRBJ1-5, the V gene TRBV10-3; TRBD1 matches at 7 bases. The V and J ends lost 5 bases and 4 bases, in that order; junction bases with no gene match: 11. The CDR3 contains 16 residues. The germline gives CDR1 ENHRY, CDR2 SYGVKD. CDR3 sequence (DNA): TGTGCCATCAGTCCAACTCTGCCAGGGGGTAATCAGCCCCAGCATTTT. It specifies CAISPTLPGGNQPQHF.

In its sample, this clonotype was seen a few times. The V call is TRBV20-1, the J call TRBJ1-2, with D unclear. The germline V gene encodes CDR1 DFQATT and CDR2 SNEGSKA (reference sequence). The V and J ends lost 2 bases and 4 bases respectively, with 8 bases between them. The CDR3 covers 12 residues. CDR3 sequence reads: CSARILSYGYTF. CDR3 DNA: TGCAGTGCTAGAATCCTAAGCTATGGCTACACCTTC.

The chain carries TRBV19 and TRBJ1-5; the D gene is possibly TRBD1 (6 bases). The germline V gene encodes CDR1 LNHDA and CDR2 SQIVND (reference sequence). CDR3 length equals 15 residues. Trimming took off 5 bases at V and 6 bases at J, with 17 bases between the two ends. The CDR3 DNA sequence: TGTGCCAGTAGTGCCCTCCAGGGGATCGGTCAGCCCCAGCATTTT. It yields the protein CASSALQGIGQPQHF. The full variable domain, completed using reference TRBV19 and TRBJ1-5, is DGGITQSPKYLFRKEGQNVTLSCEQNLNHDAMYWYRQDPGQGLRLIYYSQIVNDFQKGDIAEGYSVSREKKESFPLTVTSAQKNPTAFYLCASSALQGIGQPQHFGDGTRLSIL.

This clonotype has more than one count but fewer than ten. CDR3 sequence: CATRGSGLITDTQYF. The DNA of the CDR3 is TGTGCCACCCGGGGCTCGGGACTGATCACAGATACGCAGTATTTT. The chain uses TRBV7-9 and TRBJ2-3; perhaps TRBD2 as D (6 bases). V shed 10 bases and J shed 2 bases, with 19 bases lying between them. This CDR3 is built from 15 residues. The germline gives CDR1 SEHNR, CDR2 FQNEAQ (reference sequence).

This clonotype showed up just once. This chain uses TRBV20-1 with TRBJ1-5, with D hard to call. Germline V gene lookup returns CDR1 DFQATT and CDR2 SNEGSKA (reference sequence). The V end was cut by 3 bases, the J end by 5 bases, with 11 bases between. CDR3 size: 13 residues. Written as DNA, the CDR3 is TGCAGTGCTAGGTCCGGGTACGATCAGCCCCAGCATTTT. It codes for CSARSGYDQPQHF.

This clonotype was recorded at least ten times. The chain recombines TRBV2 with TRBJ1-4; the D is unclear. Germline CDR1 and CDR2: SNHLY and FYNNEI. With 1 base removed from V and 3 bases from J, the gap between germline ends came to 12 bases. CDR3 length equals 16 residues. CDR3 amino acids: CASSEVAVGPNEKLFF. The CDR3 DNA sequence: TGTGCCAGCAGTGAAGTAGCTGTTGGGCCTAATGAAAAACTGTTTTTT. The full variable domain, in which reference TRBV2 and TRBJ1-4 provide the parts outside the CDR3, is EPEVTQTPSHQVTQMGQEVILRCVPISNHLYFYWYRQILGQKVEFLVSFYNNEISEKSEIFDDQFSVERPDGSNFTLKIRSTKLEDSAMYFCASSEVAVGPNEKLFFGSGTQLSVL.

The genes are TRBV10-3 and TRBJ2-1, with 10 bases identical to TRBD2. Germline values: CDR1 ENHRY, CDR2 SYGVKD. The CDR3 spans 16 residues. V gave up 0 bases and J gave up 9 bases; unmatched junction bases: 8. The CDR3 DNA reads as TGTGCCATCAGTGAGTCCCTAAGCGGGGGGGCCGCTGAGCAGTTCTTC. This codes for CAISESLSGGAAEQFF.

The CDR3 DNA follows: TGTGCCAGCAGGTCCACCTTAAGGGGTAATTCACCCCTCCACTTT. The encoded protein is CASRSTLRGNSPLHF. V and J are TRBV12-3 or TRBV12-4 and TRBJ1-6, with a possible D match to TRBD1 (5 bases). The CDR3 is 15 residues long. Deletions cut 6 bases from V and 6 bases from J, with 15 bases between.

This clonotype occurred a few times. CDR3 DNA sequence: TGTGCCAGCAGCTTGTATGGGGGCGGTGGCAAAAACATTCAGTACTTC. Its protein is CASSLYGGGGKNIQYF. V gene TRBV5-5 combines with J gene TRBJ2-4; TRBD1 might be the D (6 bases). The CDR3 extends over 16 amino acids. V was shortened by 1 base and J by 3 bases, with 14 bases between the two germline ends. CDR1 SGHKS and CDR2 YYEKEE come from the germline V gene (reference sequence).

V and J are TRBV11-2 and TRBJ2-7, with TRBD1 as a possible D gene (5 bases). This CDR3 spans 13 amino acids. Germline loops: CDR1 SGHAT, CDR2 FQNNGV. V was trimmed by 1 base and J by 6 bases, leaving 10 bases between them. For the CDR3, the DNA is TGTGCCAGCAGCTTAGGCTGGGGCGGCGAGCAGTACGTC. Protein: CASSLGWGGEQYV.

CDR3 region: CASSQFWAGTSSYNEQFF. In nucleotides, the CDR3 is TGCGCCAGCAGCCAATTCTGGGCAGGGACCAGCTCCTACAATGAGCAGTTCTTC. The chain uses TRBV4-1 and TRBJ2-1, with D perhaps being TRBD1 or TRBD2 (5 bases each). The V and J ends lost 2 bases and 0 bases respectively, with 17 bases between them. Germline assignment: CDR1 MGHRA and CDR2 YSYEKL. The CDR3 runs 18 residues.

This clonotype was counted between two and nine times. The chain joins TRBV30 to TRBJ2-3; a possible D gene is TRBD2 (5 bases). Per the germline V gene, CDR1 is GTSNPN and CDR2 is SVGIG (reference sequence). This CDR3 spans 12 amino acids. V dropped 3 bases and J dropped 5 bases, with 9 bases sitting between them. The chain's CDR3 is CAWRGDGDTQYF. CDR3 bases: TGTGCCTGGAGGGGAGATGGAGATACGCAGTATTTT.

The chain carries TRBV20-1 and TRBJ1-1, with TRBD1 matching 7 bases. This CDR3 region has 13 residues. The germline V gene has CDR1 DFQATT and CDR2 SNEGSKA (reference sequence). Trimming cost V 1 base and J 3 bases; bases outside gene matches: 2. The DNA of the CDR3 is TGCAGTGCTAGAGGGGACAGAGACACTGAAGCTTTCTTT. Its protein is CSARGDRDTEAFF.

The rearrangement links TRBV6-6 to TRBJ1-6; a possible D gene is TRBD1 (5 bases). The CDR3 has 19 amino acids. In germline, CDR1 is MNHNY, CDR2 SVGAGI (reference sequence). V was clipped by 0 bases and J by 2 bases, with 17 bases between them. The CDR3 DNA reads as TGTGCCAGCAGTTACTCGAATAATCAGGGTCGCACCTATAATTCACCCCTCCACTTT. Amino acid sequence: CASSYSNNQGRTYNSPLHF.

This clonotype was recorded a few times. V gene TRBV3-1 combines with J gene TRBJ2-1; 9 nucleotides align to TRBD2. V gave up 3 bases and J gave up 9 bases; unmatched junction bases: 9. The CDR3 has 15 residues. CDR1 is LGHDT and CDR2 is YNNKEL in the germline V gene (reference sequence). The CDR3: CASSQGWSGGTEQFF. Written as DNA, the CDR3 is TGTGCCAGCAGCCAGGGATGGAGCGGGGGGACTGAGCAGTTCTTC.

This clonotype occurred a few times. This chain uses TRBV4-1 with TRBJ2-5, with TRBD2 identical over 10 bases. Germline V gives CDR1 MGHRA, CDR2 YSYEKL. V dropped 4 bases and J dropped 5; count of bases not matched to a gene: 7. The CDR3 sequence is 15 residues long. CDR3 protein: CASSRSGGDQETQYF. For the CDR3, the DNA is TGCGCCAGCAGCCGGAGCGGGGGGGATCAGGAGACCCAGTACTTC.

The rearrangement uses TRBV7-9 and TRBJ2-7, with D possibly called TRBD1 or TRBD2 (6 bases each). The CDR3 runs 15 residues. Per the germline V gene, CDR1 is SEHNR and CDR2 is FQNEAQ (reference sequence). Deletions cut 1 base from V and 3 bases from J, with 13 bases between. This CDR3 reads CASSLGGAPYYEQYF. Written as DNA, the CDR3 is TGTGCCAGCAGCTTAGGGGGGGCCCCGTACTACGAGCAGTACTTC.

This clonotype was seen a few times. The chain couples TRBV6-5 to TRBJ2-6; D is unclear. The CDR3 totals 13 residues. V dropped 3 bases and J dropped 2 bases, with 2 bases sitting between them. From germline, CDR1 is MNHEY and CDR2 SVGAGI. The CDR3 sequence is CASSYTGANVLTF. In DNA form, the CDR3 reads TGTGCCAGCAGTTATACTGGGGCCAACGTCCTGACTTTC.

V usage is TRBV5-6 and J usage is TRBJ1-5, with D perhaps matching TRBD1 (5 bases). CDR1 SGHDT and CDR2 YYEEEE come from the germline V gene. Trimming took off 0 bases at V and 5 bases at J, with 15 bases between the two ends. CDR3 length: 16 residues. CDR3: CASSLARDGTHQPQHF. CDR3 bases: TGTGCCAGCAGCTTGGCCAGGGACGGAACACATCAGCCCCAGCATTTT.

Only a few counts were recorded for this clonotype. V usage is TRBV12-3 or TRBV12-4 and J usage is TRBJ1-5; 10 bases are shared with TRBD1. The CDR3 consists of 14 residues. Losses at the gene ends were 6 bases for V and 5 bases for J; bases not matched to a gene: 4. CDR3 bases: TGTGCCAGCAGGCCCGGGACAGGGGATCAGCCCCAGCATTTT. Translation gives CASRPGTGDQPQHF.

This clonotype was observed a handful of times. The chain couples TRBV20-1 to TRBJ2-5, with 10 bases matching TRBD2. CDR1 is DFQATT and CDR2 is SNEGSKA in the germline V gene (reference sequence). CDR3 length: 15 residues. The junction had 7 bases not matched to a gene; V was cut back by 4 bases and J by 2 bases. The CDR3 nucleotides read TGCAGTGCTAATACAGCGGGGGGGGTACAAGAGACCCAGTACTTC. It encodes CSANTAGGVQETQYF.

This clonotype was seen only a few times. The chain couples TRBV5-1 to TRBJ1-2, with D hard to call. The CDR3 length is 15 residues. Trimming pared 1 base from V and 3 bases from J, leaving 13 bases between. Germline V gives CDR1 SGHRS, CDR2 YFSETQ. The CDR3 sequence is CASSLPSPGDYGYTF. CDR3 coding DNA: TGCGCCAGCAGCTTGCCCAGCCCCGGGGACTATGGCTACACCTTC.

CDR3 loop: CAISDLSEAARGDYGYTF. The CDR3 DNA sequence: TGTGCCATCAGTGATTTATCTGAGGCCGCACGGGGGGACTATGGCTACACCTTC. The gene calls are TRBV10-3 and TRBJ1-2, with a weak D call TRBD1 (5 bases). V was cut by 3 bases and J by 3 bases, with 23 bases left in between. Looked up from germline, CDR1 is ENHRY and CDR2 is SYGVKD. The CDR3 has 18 amino acids.

This clonotype was detected only a few times. The CDR3 bases are TGCGCCAGCAGCATACTACAGGGGGCGGAGGGGGCGGCTTTCTTT. This gives the protein CASSILQGAEGAAFF. V is TRBV5-1 and J is TRBJ1-1; 9 bases fit TRBD1. CDR3 size: 15 residues. CDR1 and CDR2 from the germline V gene are SGHRS and YFSETQ. With 4 bases clipped from V and 11 bases from J, the junction kept 15 bases outside the gene matches.

This chain links TRBV27 with TRBJ1-5; 11 nucleotides align to TRBD1. Trimming cost V 8 bases and J 4 bases; bases outside gene matches: 7. The CDR3 extends over 15 amino acids. CDR1 MNHEY and CDR2 SMNVEV come from the germline V gene (reference sequence). The CDR3: CASGWTGGSNQPQHF. CDR3 in DNA: TGTGCCAGCGGATGGACAGGGGGCTCAAATCAGCCCCAGCATTTT.